The 27 T cell receptor beta chains given below trace back to one sample, sequenced in a study of long-term antiretroviral therapy in people with HIV. Version v3.0 of the immunoSEQ assay ran at survey level. Profiling relied on immunoSEQ multiplex PCR, and the TCRdb table lists in-frame clones only, not all of them. In the table there are 16,000 or so clones, around 84% of which are singletons. Sample: unsorted PBMCs, taken 0.5 years after starting antiretroviral therapy. These receptors originate from a woman aged 40-49 years with HIV.

V gene TRBV7-2 combines with J gene TRBJ1-1; D gene unclear. From germline, CDR1 is SGHTA and CDR2 FQGNSA. Trimming took off 2 bases at V and 0 bases at J, with 1 base between the two ends. This CDR3 contains 12 residues. The CDR3 region is CASSLMNTEAFF. CDR3 bases: TGTGCCAGCAGCTTAATGAACACTGAAGCTTTCTTT.

The V gene is TRBV7-3, the J gene TRBJ1-1; 7 nucleotides match TRBD1. V lost 4 bases, J lost 8 bases, and 4 bases stayed unmatched. Looked up from germline, CDR1 is SGHTA and CDR2 is FQGTGA. The CDR3 sequence is 12 residues long. The DNA of the CDR3 is TGTGCCAGCAGCTCACTGGACAGGGAAGCTTTCTTT. Its translation is CASSSLDREAFF.

The V call is TRBV10-3, the J call TRBJ2-3; D call uncertain. Germline lookup yields CDR1 ENHRY and CDR2 SYGVKD. The CDR3 is 11 amino acids. Trimming left V 4 bases short and J 3 bases short, with 2 bases between. CDR3: CAISATDTQYF. Here the CDR3 DNA reads TGTGCCATCAGTGCTACAGATACGCAGTATTTT.

V usage is TRBV19 and J usage is TRBJ2-1; no definite D call. The CDR3 is 14 amino acids. CDR1 is LNHDA, CDR2 SQIVND, per germline (reference sequence). V lost 5 bases and J 0 bases, leaving 8 bases between the germline ends. The CDR3 bases are TGTGCCAGTAGTGGTCTGAGCTCCTACAATGAGCAGTTCTTC. It yields the protein CASSGLSSYNEQFF.

The chain joins TRBV20-1 to TRBJ1-1; D gene unclear. This CDR3 contains 11 residues. Trimming removed 2 bases at V and 10 bases at J, with 11 bases between. CDR1 and CDR2 from the germline V gene are DFQATT and SNEGSKA (reference sequence). The CDR3 sequence: CSARWEQVAFF. CDR3 nucleotide sequence: TGCAGTGCTAGATGGGAGCAAGTAGCTTTCTTT.

The V and J genes are TRBV21-1 and TRBJ2-5. TRBV21-1 is labeled a pseudogene. This CDR3 is built from 16 residues. The CDR3 bases are TGTGCCAGCCCACTTTGGAAAGTCCATTACCCGGAGACCCAGTACTTC. Its protein is CASPLWKVHYPETQYF.

The rearrangement uses TRBV9 and TRBJ2-1; 8 nucleotides align to TRBD2. Germline V gene sequence: CDR1 SGDLS, CDR2 YYNGEE. V shed 0 bases and J 7 bases; nucleotides not matched to a gene: 15. The CDR3 has 18 amino acids. CDR3 sequence reads: CASSVVSMAGGPLNEQFF. DNA of the CDR3: TGTGCCAGCAGCGTAGTGTCCATGGCGGGAGGACCCCTGAATGAGCAGTTCTTC.

This clone was observed a handful of times. V is TRBV18 and J is TRBJ2-7, with 8 bases fitting TRBD1. The CDR3 spans 15 residues. Trimming took 0 bases from V and 4 from J; bases not matched to a gene: 5. Germline CDR1 KGHSH, CDR2 LQKENI. CDR3: CASSPPDRDGYEQYF. As DNA, the CDR3 is TGTGCCAGCTCACCACCGGACAGGGATGGTTACGAGCAGTACTTC.

J is TRBJ2-6 and V is TRBV28; D unresolved. Trimming stripped 3 bases from V and 2 bases from J, with 2 bases between. The CDR3 runs to 13 residues. Germline V gene sequence: CDR1 MDHEN, CDR2 SYDVKM. The CDR3 DNA follows: TGTGCCAGCAGTTTCCCTGGGGCCAACGTCCTGACTTTC. Translating gives CASSFPGANVLTF.

V and J are TRBV14 and TRBJ2-5; D possibly uses TRBD1 or TRBD2 (5 bases each). Germline-derived CDR1 and CDR2 are SGHDN and FVKESK. With 4 bases removed from V and 3 bases from J, the gap between germline ends came to 12 bases. The CDR3 is 14 residues long. CDR3 bases: TGTGCCAGCAGCCTACCGGGGCGGGAAGAGACCCAGTACTTC. This translates into CASSLPGREETQYF.

The chain couples TRBV7-2 to TRBJ1-1; D is unclear. Germline assignment: CDR1 SGHTA and CDR2 FQGNSA. V was shortened by 4 bases and J by 7 bases, with 7 bases between the two germline ends. The CDR3 consists of 11 residues. This CDR3 is CASSSEDEAFF. DNA for the CDR3: TGTGCCAGCAGCTCGGAGGATGAAGCTTTCTTT.

The CDR3 here is CASSYMGGGIYEQYF. The CDR3 DNA is TGTGCCAGCAGTTACATGGGCGGGGGTATCTACGAGCAGTACTTC. The chain combines TRBV6-6 with TRBJ2-7; 7 nucleotides line up with TRBD2. CDR1 and CDR2 from the germline V gene are MNHNY and SVGAGI (reference sequence). V dropped 2 bases and J dropped 3; count of bases not matched to a gene: 7. There are 15 residues in the CDR3.

This sequence joins TRBV11-2 and TRBJ1-2; D gene uncertain. The CDR3 covers 12 residues. Trimming took 1 base from V and 7 from J, leaving 7 bases between them. Germline values: CDR1 SGHAT, CDR2 FQNNGV. The CDR3: CASSLGGFGYTF. The CDR3 nucleotides are TGTGCCAGCAGCTTAGGAGGGTTTGGCTACACCTTC.

Sample share makes this clone medium-sized. The chain couples TRBV2 to TRBJ1-2; TRBD1 matches at 9 bases. CDR1 and CDR2 (germline): SNHLY, FYNNEI. Trimming at V came to 3 bases and at J to 4 bases, leaving 9 bases not matched to a gene. The CDR3 consists of 16 residues. This CDR3 is CASSEWRDRVGYGYTF. CDR3 nucleotide sequence: TGTGCCAGCAGTGAGTGGCGGGACAGGGTCGGCTATGGCTACACCTTC.

The V call is TRBV27, the J call TRBJ1-4; the D is unclear. The CDR3 contains 16 residues. Germline V gene lookup returns CDR1 MNHEY and CDR2 SMNVEV (reference sequence). V lost 4 bases and J 0 bases, leaving 12 bases between the germline ends. For the CDR3, the DNA is TGTGCCAGCAGTTGGAACAAGAGAGCAACTAATGAAAAACTGTTTTTT. Translated, it gives CASSWNKRATNEKLFF.

This chain links TRBV5-1 with TRBJ1-5; 9 nucleotides agree with TRBD1. The CDR3 extends over 18 amino acids. V dropped 0 bases and J dropped 0; count of bases not matched to a gene: 7. The V gene's germline CDR1 is SGHRS and CDR2 YFSETQ. The CDR3 loop is CASSLARDRVDSNQPQHF. CDR3 coding DNA: TGCGCCAGCAGCTTGGCCAGGGACAGGGTCGATAGCAATCAGCCCCAGCATTTT.

V gene TRBV9 combines with J gene TRBJ2-1; TRBD1 agrees at 8 bases. The length of the CDR3 is 13 residues. J was trimmed by 6 bases and V by 8 bases; bases with no gene match: 7. The germline gives CDR1 SGDLS, CDR2 YYNGEE. The CDR3 coding sequence is TGTGCCAGTGGACAGGGTATAGGCAATGAGCAGTTCTTC. Its translation: CASGQGIGNEQFF.

This clone was detected a few times. V usage is TRBV6-1 and J usage is TRBJ2-1, with D possibly matching TRBD2 (5 bases). Germline loops: CDR1 MNHNS, CDR2 SASEGT. V was clipped by 3 bases and J by 1 base, with 19 bases between them. The CDR3 loop spans 18 amino acids. DNA for the CDR3: TGTGCCAGCAGTGACCCATCCCTGGCGGAGCGGTCCTACAATGAGCAGTTCTTC. It specifies CASSDPSLAERSYNEQFF.

The chain couples TRBV9 to TRBJ2-2; D gene ambiguous. The V gene lost 4 bases and the J gene lost 5 bases, with 9 bases spanning the gap. Looked up from germline, CDR1 is SGDLS and CDR2 is YYNGEE. The CDR3 covers 13 residues. CDR3 sequence (DNA): TGTGCCAGCAGCCACATTCGAACCGGGGAGCTGTTTTTT. Translation: CASSHIRTGELFF.

This clone was observed a single time. The V call is TRBV2, the J call TRBJ1-2; no definite D call. The length of the CDR3 is 14 residues. Trimming cost V 4 bases and J 8 bases, with 17 bases left between them. Germline assignment: CDR1 SNHLY and CDR2 FYNNEI. Written as DNA, the CDR3 is TGTGCCAGCAGTGCTAGAGGGTACGGAACGGGCTACACCTTC. Protein product: CASSARGYGTGYTF.

The rearrangement links TRBV28 to TRBJ2-3; no firm D call. In germline, CDR1 is MDHEN, CDR2 SYDVKM. The V gene lost 5 bases and the J gene lost 3 bases, with 15 bases spanning the gap. The CDR3 runs 15 residues. In DNA, the CDR3 is TGTGCCAGCAGTAAGCAGCCCCTCATTACAGATACGCAGTATTTT. As protein: CASSKQPLITDTQYF.

The chain employs TRBV19 and TRBJ1-4; TRBD1 matches 7 bases. V lost 1 base and J lost 8; bases outside the gene matches: 7. The CDR3 covers 15 residues. Per germline, CDR1 LNHDA and CDR2 SQIVND (reference sequence). The CDR3 DNA sequence: TGTGCCAGTAGTATAGCTGACAGGGATTTGGAAAAACTGTTTTTT. This gives the protein CASSIADRDLEKLFF.

The chain uses TRBV6-6 and TRBJ2-2; D gene ambiguous. Per the germline V gene, CDR1 is MNHNY and CDR2 is SVGAGI (reference sequence). The germline V and J ends were trimmed by 0 bases and 7 bases, with 6 bases remaining between them. The CDR3 loop spans 13 amino acids. This chain's CDR3 is CASSYSSSGELFF. For the CDR3, the DNA is TGTGCCAGCAGTTACTCTTCTAGCGGGGAGCTGTTTTTT.

This clone was observed a single time. The genes are TRBV10-3 and TRBJ2-7, with D maybe TRBD1 (6 bases). The CDR3 runs 15 residues. CDR1 ENHRY and CDR2 SYGVKD come from the germline V gene. Deletions cut 10 bases from V and 3 bases from J, with 22 bases between. The CDR3 region has the DNA TGTGCCACCCAAGCGAGCCCGGACAGATACTACGAGCAGTACTTC. Protein: CATQASPDRYYEQYF.

The CDR3 DNA is TGTGCCACCTTTTCCGTCCTTTCCTACAATGAGCAGTTCTTC. It codes for CATFSVLSYNEQFF. This rearrangement joins TRBV28 to TRBJ2-1; D gene unclear. The V gene lost 10 bases and the J gene lost 1 base, with 14 bases spanning the gap. This CDR3 comprises 14 residues. The germline V gene has CDR1 MDHEN and CDR2 SYDVKM.

The genes are TRBV6-6 and TRBJ2-7; the match to TRBD2 covers 7 bases. The germline gives CDR1 MNHNY, CDR2 SVGAGI (reference sequence). Trimming removed 5 bases from V and 4 bases from J; junction bases left unmatched: 14. CDR3 length: 16 residues. CDR3 DNA: TGTGCCAGCAGTCCCCTAAGCGGGAAAGACTATTACGAGCAGTACTTC. This encodes CASSPLSGKDYYEQYF.

The chain has TRBV5-5 and TRBJ1-3; D not resolved. Trimming cost V 1 base and J 1 base, with 6 bases left between them. Germline V gene sequence: CDR1 SGHKS, CDR2 YYEKEE (reference sequence). This CDR3 is built from 14 residues. CDR3 residues: CASSLLGSGNTIYF. The CDR3, as DNA: TGTGCCAGCAGCTTGTTGGGGTCTGGAAACACCATATATTTT.